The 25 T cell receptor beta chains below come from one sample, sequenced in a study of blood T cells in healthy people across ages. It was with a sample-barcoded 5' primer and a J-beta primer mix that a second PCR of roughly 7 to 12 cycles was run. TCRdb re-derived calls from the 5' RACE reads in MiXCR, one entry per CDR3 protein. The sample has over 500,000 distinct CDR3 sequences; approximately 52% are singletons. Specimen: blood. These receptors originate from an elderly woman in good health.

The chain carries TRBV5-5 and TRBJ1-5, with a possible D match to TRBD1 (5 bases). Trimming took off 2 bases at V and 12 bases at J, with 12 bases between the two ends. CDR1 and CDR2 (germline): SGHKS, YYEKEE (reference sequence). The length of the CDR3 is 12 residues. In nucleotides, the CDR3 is TGTGCCAGCAGCTTCAGGGCCGGCCTCCAGCATTTT. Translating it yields CASSFRAGLQHF.

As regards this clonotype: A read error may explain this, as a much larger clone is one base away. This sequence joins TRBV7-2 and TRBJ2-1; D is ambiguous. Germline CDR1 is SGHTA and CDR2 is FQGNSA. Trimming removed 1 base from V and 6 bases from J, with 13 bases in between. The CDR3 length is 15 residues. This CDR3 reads CASSLVVFSGNEQFF. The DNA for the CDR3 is TGTGCCAGCAGCTTAGTGGTGTTCTCCGGCAATGAGCAGTTCTTC.

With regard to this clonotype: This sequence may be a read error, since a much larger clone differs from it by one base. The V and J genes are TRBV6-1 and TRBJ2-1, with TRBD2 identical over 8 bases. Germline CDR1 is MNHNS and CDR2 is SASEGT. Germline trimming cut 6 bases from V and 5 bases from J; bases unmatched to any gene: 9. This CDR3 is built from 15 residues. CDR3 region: CASRALAVSDNEQFF. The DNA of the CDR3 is TGTGCCAGCAGGGCACTAGCGGTGAGCGACAATGAGCAGTTCTTC.

The CDR3 protein is CASSPPRANEKLFF. DNA of the CDR3: TGTGCCAGCAGTCCTCCACGGGCTAATGAAAAACTGTTTTTT. The V call is TRBV3-1, the J call TRBJ1-4; D remains ambiguous. The length of the CDR3 is 14 residues. Trimming left V 6 bases short and J 3 bases short, with 11 bases between. CDR1 is LGHDT, CDR2 YNNKEL, per germline (reference sequence). Complete variable domain (other parts from reference TRBV3-1 and TRBJ1-4): DTAVSQTPKYLVTQMGNDKSIKCEQNLGHDTMYWYKQDSKKFLKIMFSYNNKELIINETVPNRFSPKSPDKAHLNLHINSLELGDSAVYFCASSPPRANEKLFFGSGTQLSVL.

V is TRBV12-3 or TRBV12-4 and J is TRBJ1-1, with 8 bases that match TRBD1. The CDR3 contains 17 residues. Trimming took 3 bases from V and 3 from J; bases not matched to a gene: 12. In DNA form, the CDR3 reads TGTGCCAGCAGTTTTGGGCAGGGGGCAATTTTGGACACTGAAGCTTTCTTT. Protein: CASSFGQGAILDTEAFF.

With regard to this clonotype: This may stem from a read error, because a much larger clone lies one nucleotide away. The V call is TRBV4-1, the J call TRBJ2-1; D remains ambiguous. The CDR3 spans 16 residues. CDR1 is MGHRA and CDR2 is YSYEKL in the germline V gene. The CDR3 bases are TGCGCCAGCAGAAATGGTGCCTTGAGCTCCTACAATGCGCAGTTCTTC. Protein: CASRNGALSSYNAQFF.

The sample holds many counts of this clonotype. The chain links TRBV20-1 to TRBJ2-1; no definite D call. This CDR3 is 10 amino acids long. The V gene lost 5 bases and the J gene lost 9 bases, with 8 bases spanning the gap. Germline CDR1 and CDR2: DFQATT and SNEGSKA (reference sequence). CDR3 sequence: CSALAVEQFF. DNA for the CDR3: TGCAGTGCTTTAGCAGTTGAGCAGTTCTTC.

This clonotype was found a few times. This CDR3 is CSAPRVGETQYF. The DNA of the CDR3 is TGCAGTGCTCCTCGGGTCGGGGAGACCCAGTACTTC. The chain links TRBV20-1 to TRBJ2-5; no clear D. The CDR3 runs 12 residues. The germline V gene has CDR1 DFQATT and CDR2 SNEGSKA (reference sequence). V was clipped by 5 bases and J by 5 bases, with 12 bases between them.

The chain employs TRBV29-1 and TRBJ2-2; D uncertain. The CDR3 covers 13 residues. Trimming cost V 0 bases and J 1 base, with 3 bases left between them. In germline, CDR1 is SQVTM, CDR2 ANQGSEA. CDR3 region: CSVEDQNTGELFF. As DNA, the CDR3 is TGCAGCGTTGAAGATCAGAACACCGGGGAGCTGTTTTTT.

The CDR3 DNA reads TGTGCCAGCAGCGCACTAGCGGGGGCCTCCTACAATGAGCAGTTCTTC. Its protein product is CASSALAGASYNEQFF. The chain is built from TRBV7-9 and TRBJ2-1; 11 nucleotides align to TRBD2. Germline V CDR1 and CDR2: SEHNR, FQNEAQ (reference sequence). This CDR3 is 16 amino acids long. Losses at the gene ends were 5 bases for V and 0 bases for J; bases not matched to a gene: 3. Together with reference TRBV7-9 and TRBJ2-1, the CDR3 gives the full variable domain: DTGVSQNPRHKITKRGQNVTFRCDPISEHNRLYWYRQTLGQGPEFLTYFQNEAQLEKSRLLSDRFSAERPKGSFSTLEIQRTEQGDSAMYLCASSALAGASYNEQFFGPGTRLTVL.

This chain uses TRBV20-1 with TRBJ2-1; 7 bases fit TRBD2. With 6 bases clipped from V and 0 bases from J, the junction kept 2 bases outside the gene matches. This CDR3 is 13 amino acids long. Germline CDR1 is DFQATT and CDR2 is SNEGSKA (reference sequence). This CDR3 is CSAGRSSYNEQFF. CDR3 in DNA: TGCAGTGCCGGGAGGAGCTCCTACAATGAGCAGTTCTTC.

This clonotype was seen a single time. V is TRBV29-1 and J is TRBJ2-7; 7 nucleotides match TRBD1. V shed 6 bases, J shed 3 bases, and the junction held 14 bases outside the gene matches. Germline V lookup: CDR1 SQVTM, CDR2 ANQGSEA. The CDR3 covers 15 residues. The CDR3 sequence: CSVVSGTVSHYEQYF. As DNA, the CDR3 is TGCAGCGTGGTTTCCGGGACAGTCTCTCACTACGAGCAGTACTTC.

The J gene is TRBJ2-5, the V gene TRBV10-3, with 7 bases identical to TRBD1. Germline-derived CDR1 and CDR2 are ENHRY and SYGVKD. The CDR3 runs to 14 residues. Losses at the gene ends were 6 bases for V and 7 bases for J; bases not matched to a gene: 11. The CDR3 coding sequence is TGTGCCATCAGCGACAGGGACCACCAGGGGACCCAGTACTTC. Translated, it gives CAISDRDHQGTQYF.

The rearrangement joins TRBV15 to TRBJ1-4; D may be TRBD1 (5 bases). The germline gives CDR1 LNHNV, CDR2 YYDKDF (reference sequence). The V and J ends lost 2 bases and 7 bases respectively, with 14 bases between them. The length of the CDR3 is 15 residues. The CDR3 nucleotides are TGTGCCACCAGCAGACCGGGACCCGGGAGTGAAAAACTGTTTTTT. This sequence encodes CATSRPGPGSEKLFF.

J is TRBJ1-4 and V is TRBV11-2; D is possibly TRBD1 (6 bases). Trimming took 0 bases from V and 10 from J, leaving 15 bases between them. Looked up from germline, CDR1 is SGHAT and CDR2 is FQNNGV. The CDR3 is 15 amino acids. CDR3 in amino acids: CASSLDRNPGAKLFF. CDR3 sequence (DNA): TGTGCCAGCAGCTTAGATCGGAACCCGGGGGCAAAACTGTTTTTT.

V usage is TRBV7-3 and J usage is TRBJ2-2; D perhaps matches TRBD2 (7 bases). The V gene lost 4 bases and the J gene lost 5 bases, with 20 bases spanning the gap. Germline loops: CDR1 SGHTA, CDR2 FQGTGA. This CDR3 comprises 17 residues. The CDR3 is CASSSRGAGDVTGELFF. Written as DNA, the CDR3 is TGTGCCAGCAGCTCACGGGGGGCAGGGGATGTAACCGGGGAGCTGTTTTTT.

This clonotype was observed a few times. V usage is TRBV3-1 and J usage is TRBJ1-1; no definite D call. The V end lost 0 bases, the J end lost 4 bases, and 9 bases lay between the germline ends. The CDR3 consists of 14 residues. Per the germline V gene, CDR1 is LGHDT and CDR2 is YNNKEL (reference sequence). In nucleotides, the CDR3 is TGTGCCAGCAGCCAAGAAGGGTTAGCCACTGAAGCTTTCTTT. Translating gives CASSQEGLATEAFF. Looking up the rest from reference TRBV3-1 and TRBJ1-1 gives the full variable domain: DTAVSQTPKYLVTQMGNDKSIKCEQNLGHDTMYWYKQDSKKFLKIMFSYNNKELIINETVPNRFSPKSPDKAHLNLHINSLELGDSAVYFCASSQEGLATEAFFGQGTRLTVV.

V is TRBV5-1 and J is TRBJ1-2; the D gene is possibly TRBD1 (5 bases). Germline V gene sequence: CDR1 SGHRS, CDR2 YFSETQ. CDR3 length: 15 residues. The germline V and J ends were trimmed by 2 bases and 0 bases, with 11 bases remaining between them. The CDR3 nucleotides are TGCGCCAGCAGCTTTGCCGGGGCACCTAACTATGGCTACACCTTC. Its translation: CASSFAGAPNYGYTF.

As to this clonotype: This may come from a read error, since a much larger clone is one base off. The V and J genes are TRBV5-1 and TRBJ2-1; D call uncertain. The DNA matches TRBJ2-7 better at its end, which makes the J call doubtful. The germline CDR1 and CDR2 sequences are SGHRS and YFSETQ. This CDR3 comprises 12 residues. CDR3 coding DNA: TGCGCCAGCAGGCGGACCTACAATGAGCAGTACTTC. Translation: CASRRTYNEQYF.

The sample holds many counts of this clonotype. CDR3: CSPYSGYGYTF. CDR3 sequence (DNA): TGCAGTCCCTATTCAGGCTATGGCTACACCTTC. The rearrangement links TRBV20-1 to TRBJ1-2; no reliable D call. Germline CDR1 and CDR2: DFQATT and SNEGSKA (reference sequence). V dropped 8 bases and J dropped 4 bases, with 11 bases sitting between them. The CDR3 runs 11 residues.

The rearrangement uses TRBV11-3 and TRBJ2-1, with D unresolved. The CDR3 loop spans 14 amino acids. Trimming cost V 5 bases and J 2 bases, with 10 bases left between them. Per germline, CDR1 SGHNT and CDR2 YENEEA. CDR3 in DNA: TGTGCCAGCAGCCCCTATGACGCCTACAATGAGCAGTTCTTC. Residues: CASSPYDAYNEQFF.

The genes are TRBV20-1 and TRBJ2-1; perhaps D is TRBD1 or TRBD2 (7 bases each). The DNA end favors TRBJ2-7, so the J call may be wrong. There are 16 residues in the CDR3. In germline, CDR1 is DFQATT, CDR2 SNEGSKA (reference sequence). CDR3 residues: CSAGGTVPVRYNEQYF. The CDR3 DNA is TGCAGTGCCGGGGGGACAGTGCCAGTTCGATACAATGAGCAGTACTTC.

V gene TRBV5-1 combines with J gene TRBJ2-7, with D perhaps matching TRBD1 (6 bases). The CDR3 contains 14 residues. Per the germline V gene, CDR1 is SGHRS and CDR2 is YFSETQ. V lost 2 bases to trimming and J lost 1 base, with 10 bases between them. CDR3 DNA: TGCGCCAGCAGCTTTCGTGGGACATCCTACGAGCAGTACTTC. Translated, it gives CASSFRGTSYEQYF.

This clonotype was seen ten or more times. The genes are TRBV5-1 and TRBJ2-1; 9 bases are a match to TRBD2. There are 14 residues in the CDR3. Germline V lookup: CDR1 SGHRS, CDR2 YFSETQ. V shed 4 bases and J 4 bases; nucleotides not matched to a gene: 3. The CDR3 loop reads CASSGGGGYNEQFF. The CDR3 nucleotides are TGCGCCAGCAGCGGCGGGGGGGGGTACAATGAGCAGTTCTTC.

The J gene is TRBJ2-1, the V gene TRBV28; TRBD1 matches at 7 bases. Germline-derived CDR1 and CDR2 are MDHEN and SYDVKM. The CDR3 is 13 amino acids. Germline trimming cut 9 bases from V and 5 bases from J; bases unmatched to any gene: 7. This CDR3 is CASLLQGNNEQFF. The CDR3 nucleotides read TGTGCCAGTTTACTACAGGGGAACAATGAGCAGTTCTTC.